The 7 T cell receptor beta chains given below trace back to one sample, sequenced in a study of T cell responses to AZD1222 COVID-19 vaccine. Repertoires were generated with immunoSEQ multiplex PCR, while TCRdb's copy carries only in-frame clones and drops some. The repertoire holds about 86,000 clones, with roughly 87% as singletons. Sequencing was performed on peripheral blood, taken 28 days after the second AZD1222 dose. Receptors were obtained from an adult who received the AZD1222 COVID-19 vaccine.

The chain carries TRBV5-4 and TRBJ2-1; D possibly corresponds to TRBD2 (5 bases). The CDR3 runs 18 residues. V gave up 2 bases and J gave up 2 bases, with 20 bases separating them. Germline V CDR1 and CDR2: SGHNT, YYREEE (reference sequence). CDR3 sequence: CASSFGALRRGTYNEQFF. DNA for the CDR3: TGTGCCAGCAGCTTCGGAGCGCTTCGACGGGGAACCTACAATGAGCAGTTCTTC.

The chain has TRBV27 and TRBJ1-4, with a possible D match to TRBD1 (6 bases). The ends were cut back, 2 bases at V and 7 bases at J, with 11 bases in the middle. CDR3 length equals 14 residues. Germline CDR1 MNHEY, CDR2 SMNVEV (reference sequence). CDR3 residues: CASSLIQGSEKLFF. The CDR3 DNA reads TGTGCCAGCAGTTTAATACAGGGAAGTGAAAAACTGTTTTTT.

The chain employs TRBV6-5 and TRBJ2-7; no reliable D call. V lost 6 bases to trimming and J lost 0 bases, with 12 bases between them. CDR1 and CDR2 (germline): MNHEY, SVGAGI. CDR3 length equals 14 residues. The CDR3: CASRPGRSSYEQYV. The DNA for the CDR3 is TGTGCCAGCAGGCCCGGACGGAGCTCCTACGAGCAGTACGTC.

This chain links TRBV27 with TRBJ1-4, with a weak D call TRBD1 (5 bases). CDR3 length: 17 amino acids. V shed 6 bases and J shed 0 bases, with 17 bases lying between them. CDR1 and CDR2 (germline): MNHEY, SMNVEV (reference sequence). This chain's CDR3 is CASSQRGQVATNEKLFF. The CDR3 nucleotides read TGTGCCAGCAGCCAGAGGGGTCAGGTTGCAACTAATGAAAAACTGTTTTTT.

This clone was recorded once. The rearrangement joins TRBV11-2 to TRBJ2-5; D assignment may be TRBD1 or TRBD2 (5 bases each). This CDR3 spans 16 amino acids. The V end was cut by 2 bases, the J end by 1 base, with 14 bases between. Germline CDR1 is SGHAT and CDR2 is FQNNGV. The CDR3 sequence: CASSLFRGPLQETQYF. The CDR3 bases are TGTGCCAGCAGCTTATTCCGGGGCCCTCTCCAAGAGACCCAGTACTTC.

The CDR3 region is CASSGQATIIWPQHF. The CDR3 region has the DNA TGTGCCAGCAGCGGACAGGCGACAATCATTTGGCCCCAGCATTTT. The chain recombines TRBV28 with TRBJ1-5; 7 nucleotides match TRBD1. The CDR3 extends over 15 amino acids. V lost 6 bases to trimming and J lost 9 bases; unmatched junction nucleotides: 14. Germline V gives CDR1 MDHEN, CDR2 SYDVKM.

This chain links TRBV4-2 with TRBJ2-3, with TRBD2 identical over 10 bases. CDR3 length: 16 residues. J was trimmed by 5 bases and V by 0 bases; bases with no gene match: 5. CDR1 and CDR2 from the germline V gene are LGHNA and YNFKEQ. The CDR3 region has the DNA TGTGCCAGCAGCCAAGAGGGAGCGGGGGGGCAAGATACGCAGTATTTT. This sequence encodes CASSQEGAGGQDTQYF.